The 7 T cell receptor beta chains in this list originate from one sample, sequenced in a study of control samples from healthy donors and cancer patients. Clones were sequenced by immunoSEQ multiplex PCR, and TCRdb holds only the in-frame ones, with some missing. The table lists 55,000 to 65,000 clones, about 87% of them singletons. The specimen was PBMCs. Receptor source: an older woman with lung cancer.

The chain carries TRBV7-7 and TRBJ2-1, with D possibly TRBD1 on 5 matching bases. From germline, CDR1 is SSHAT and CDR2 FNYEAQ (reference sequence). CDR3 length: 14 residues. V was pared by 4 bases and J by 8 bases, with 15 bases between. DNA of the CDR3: TGTGCCAGCAGCTCAGCCCTGGACAAGCATGAGCAGTTCTTC. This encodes CASSSALDKHEQFF.

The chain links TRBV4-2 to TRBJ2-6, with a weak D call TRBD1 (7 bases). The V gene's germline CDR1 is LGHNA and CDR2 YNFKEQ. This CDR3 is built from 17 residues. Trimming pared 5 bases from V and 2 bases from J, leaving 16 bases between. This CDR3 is CASSSEWRGPGANVLTF. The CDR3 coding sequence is TGTGCCAGCAGCTCCGAATGGAGGGGGCCTGGGGCCAACGTCCTGACTTTC.

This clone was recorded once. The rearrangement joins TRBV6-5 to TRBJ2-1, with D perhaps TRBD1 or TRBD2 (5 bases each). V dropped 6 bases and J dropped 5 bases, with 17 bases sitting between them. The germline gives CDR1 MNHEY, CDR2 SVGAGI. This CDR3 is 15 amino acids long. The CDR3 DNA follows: TGTGCCAGCAGACCAACCGGGGCGCCGGACAATGAGCAGTTCTTC. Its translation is CASRPTGAPDNEQFF.

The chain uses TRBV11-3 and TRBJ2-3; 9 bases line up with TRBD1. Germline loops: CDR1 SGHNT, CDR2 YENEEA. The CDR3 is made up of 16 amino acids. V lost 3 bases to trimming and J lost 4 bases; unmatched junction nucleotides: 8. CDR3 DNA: TGTGCCAGCAGCTTCCTACCGGGACAGGGCTCAGATACGCAGTATTTT. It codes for CASSFLPGQGSDTQYF. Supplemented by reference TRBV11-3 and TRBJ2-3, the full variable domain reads EAGVVQSPRYKIIEKKQPVAFWCNPISGHNTLYWYLQNLGQGPELLIRYENEEAVDDSQLPKDRFSAERLKGVDSTLKIQPAELGDSAVYLCASSFLPGQGSDTQYFGPGTRLTVL.

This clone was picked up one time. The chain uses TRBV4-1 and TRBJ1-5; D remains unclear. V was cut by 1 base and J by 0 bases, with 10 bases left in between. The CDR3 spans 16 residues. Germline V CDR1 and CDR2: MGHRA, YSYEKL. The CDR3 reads CASSQGRDASNQPQHF. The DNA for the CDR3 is TGCGCCAGCAGCCAAGGTCGAGACGCTAGCAATCAGCCCCAGCATTTT.

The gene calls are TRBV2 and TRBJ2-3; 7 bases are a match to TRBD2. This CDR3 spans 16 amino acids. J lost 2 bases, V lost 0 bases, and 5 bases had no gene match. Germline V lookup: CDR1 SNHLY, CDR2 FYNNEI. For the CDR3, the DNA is TGTGCCAGCAGTGAAGCGGGGGGACTATCCACAGATACGCAGTATTTT. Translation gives CASSEAGGLSTDTQYF.

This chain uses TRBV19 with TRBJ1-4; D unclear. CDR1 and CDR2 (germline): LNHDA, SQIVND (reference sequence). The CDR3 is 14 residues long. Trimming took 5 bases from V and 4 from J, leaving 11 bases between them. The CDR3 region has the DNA TGTGCCAGTAGTGGTTGGGAACGTAATGAAAAACTGTTTTTT. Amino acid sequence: CASSGWERNEKLFF.